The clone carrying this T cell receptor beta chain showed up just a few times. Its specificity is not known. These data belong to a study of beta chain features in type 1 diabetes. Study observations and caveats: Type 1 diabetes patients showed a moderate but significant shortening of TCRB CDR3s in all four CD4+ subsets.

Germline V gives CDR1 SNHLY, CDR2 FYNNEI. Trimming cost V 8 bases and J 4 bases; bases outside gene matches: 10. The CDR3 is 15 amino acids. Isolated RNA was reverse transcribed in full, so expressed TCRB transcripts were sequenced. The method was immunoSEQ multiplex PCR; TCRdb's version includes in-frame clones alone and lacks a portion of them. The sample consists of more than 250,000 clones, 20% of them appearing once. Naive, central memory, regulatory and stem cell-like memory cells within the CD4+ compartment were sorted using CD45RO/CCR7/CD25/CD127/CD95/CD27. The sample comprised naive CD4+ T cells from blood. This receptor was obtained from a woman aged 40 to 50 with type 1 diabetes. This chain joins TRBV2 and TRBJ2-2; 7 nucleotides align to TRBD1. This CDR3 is CASHIRQGTTGELFF. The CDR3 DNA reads TGTGCCAGCCACATTCGACAGGGCACCACCGGGGAGCTGTTTTTT.